The 10 T cell receptor beta chains in this list originate from one sample, sequenced in a study of blood T cell repertoires in COVID-19. TCRdb keeps only in-frame clones here, not all; method: immunoSEQ multiplex PCR. The data hold about 60,000 clones, with approximately 80% observed a single time. The sequenced material came from peripheral blood. Receptors were obtained from a man aged 25 to 40 with COVID-19, enrolled during active disease.

The rearrangement links TRBV19 to TRBJ2-5; 15 bases are a match to TRBD2. The CDR3 has 15 residues. The V and J ends lost 8 bases and 5 bases, in that order; junction bases with no gene match: 6. CDR1 LNHDA and CDR2 SQIVND come from the germline V gene (reference sequence). Here the CDR3 reads CASQKGTSGRETQYF. The CDR3 DNA is TGTGCCAGTCAGAAGGGGACTAGCGGGAGGGAGACCCAGTACTTC.

The chain has TRBV7-2 and TRBJ2-2; D call uncertain. V was pared by 5 bases and J by 4 bases, with 11 bases between. The CDR3 runs 14 residues. Germline V gives CDR1 SGHTA, CDR2 FQGNSA. The CDR3 region has the DNA TGTGCCAGCAGCCCGAACAGAATCACCGGGGAGCTGTTTTTT. Translation gives CASSPNRITGELFF.

The chain employs TRBV4-1 and TRBJ1-2, with TRBD1 identical over 9 bases. V lost 0 bases to trimming and J lost 4 bases; unmatched junction nucleotides: 3. CDR3 size: 15 residues. The germline V gene encodes CDR1 MGHRA and CDR2 YSYEKL. The CDR3, as DNA: TGCGCCAGCAGCCAAGAGGGACAGGGAGTCTATGGCTACACCTTC. Its translation is CASSQEGQGVYGYTF.

The rearrangement uses TRBV6-5 and TRBJ1-2; TRBD1 agrees at 7 bases. Germline CDR1 MNHEY, CDR2 SVGAGI. Trimming removed 2 bases from V and 4 bases from J; junction bases left unmatched: 7. The CDR3 covers 15 residues. The CDR3 region is CASSYRQGVIYGYTF. In DNA, the CDR3 is TGTGCCAGCAGTTACAGGCAGGGGGTGATCTATGGCTACACCTTC.

The chain couples TRBV6-4 to TRBJ2-3, with 12 bases matching TRBD2. V trimming: 4 bases; J trimming: 5 bases; junction bases outside the gene matches: 1. CDR3 length: 14 residues. Germline V gene data show CDR1 as MRHNA and CDR2 as SNTAGT. The DNA of the CDR3 is TGTGCCAGCAGTGGGGGACTAGCGGGAGATACGCAGTATTTT. Protein product: CASSGGLAGDTQYF.

The rearrangement links TRBV5-4 to TRBJ2-2; D might be TRBD2 (6 bases). CDR1 SGHNT and CDR2 YYREEE come from the germline V gene (reference sequence). This CDR3 contains 16 residues. The V and J ends lost 4 bases and 3 bases respectively, with 16 bases between them. CDR3 loop: CASSGGAGLDTGELFF. In DNA, the CDR3 is TGTGCCAGCAGCGGAGGGGCGGGATTGGACACCGGGGAGCTGTTTTTT. Full variable domain (rest looked up from reference TRBV5-4 and TRBJ2-2): ETGVTQSPTHLIKTRGQQVTLRCSSQSGHNTVSWYQQALGQGPQFIFQYYREEENGRGNFPPRFSGLQFPNYSSELNVNALELDDSALYLCASSGGAGLDTGELFFGEGSRLTVL.

The rearrangement uses TRBV24-1 and TRBJ2-6; D gene unclear. Germline V gene lookup returns CDR1 KGHDR and CDR2 SFDVKD. Trimming took off 1 base at V and 4 bases at J, with 13 bases between the two ends. The CDR3 extends over 17 amino acids. CDR3: CATSDLGGAGGANVLTF. In DNA form, the CDR3 reads TGTGCCACCAGTGATTTAGGCGGAGCTGGAGGGGCCAACGTCCTGACTTTC.

The chain employs TRBV6-5 and TRBJ2-2, with 7 bases lining up with TRBD1. The CDR3 length is 13 residues. Trimming removed 8 bases from V and 1 base from J; junction bases left unmatched: 1. Germline V CDR1 and CDR2: MNHEY, SVGAGI. This CDR3 is CASRQGNTGELFF. The CDR3 coding sequence is TGTGCCAGCCGACAGGGGAACACCGGGGAGCTGTTTTTT.

The V call is TRBV7-9, the J call TRBJ2-5, with 10 bases aligning to TRBD1. CDR1 is SEHNR and CDR2 is FQNEAQ in the germline V gene (reference sequence). The CDR3 contains 14 residues. The junction had 4 bases not matched to a gene; V was cut back by 4 bases and J by 5 bases. CDR3 coding DNA: TGTGCCAGCAGCTGGGACAGGGGTTTGGAGACCCAGTACTTC. This gives the protein CASSWDRGLETQYF.

This clone was seen a single time. The chain is built from TRBV5-5 and TRBJ1-6; D is perhaps TRBD1 (5 bases). This CDR3 comprises 17 residues. V lost 0 bases and J lost 4, with 14 bases in between. The germline gives CDR1 SGHKS, CDR2 YYEKEE (reference sequence). The CDR3 sequence: CASSLDIVRQYNSPLHF. The CDR3 nucleotides are TGTGCCAGCAGCTTGGATATAGTGCGACAGTATAATTCACCCCTCCACTTT. Full variable domain (rest looked up from reference TRBV5-5 and TRBJ1-6): DAGVTQSPTHLIKTRGQQVTLRCSPISGHKSVSWYQQVLGQGPQFIFQYYEKEERGRGNFPDRFSARQFPNYSSELNVNALLLGDSALYLCASSLDIVRQYNSPLHFGNGTRLTVT.